This TCR beta chain was captured in a study of chemoradiotherapy in HPV16-positive cancers. Sequenced by immunoSEQ multiplex PCR; TCRdb stores in-frame clones only, minus some. This table has around 29,000 clones, 93% appearing once. Looked up from germline, CDR1 is MDHEN and CDR2 is SYDVKM. The CDR3 runs 14 residues. V trimming: 6 bases; J trimming: 3 bases; junction bases outside the gene matches: 6. The sequence derives from a human donor with HPV-associated anogenital cancer. The chain has TRBV28 and TRBJ1-1; 8 bases are a match to TRBD1. Here the sequenced sample was blood, taken from a patient who underwent chemoradiotherapy. The CDR3 is CASRKQGADTEAFF. The CDR3 DNA sequence: TGTGCCAGCAGGAAGCAGGGGGCCGACACTGAAGCTTTCTTT.